This TCR beta chain is drawn from a study of T cell repertoires in cytomegalovirus infection. A word on this clonotype: Its antigen is still unknown.

TCRdb reprocessed the reads via MiXCR and lists one record per CDR3 protein. The sample records some 110,000 distinct CDR3 sequences, over 30% being singletons. The TCR originated in a human donor in good health (CMV status not recorded). Some clones in this sample may be carry-over from other donors' samples. The sequenced sample was CD8+ T cells from cultured PBMCs, obtained from culture after CMV antigen stimulation.

This CDR3 reads CASSGTGGRKPLHF. CDR3 bases: TGTGCCAGCAGTGGGACAGGGGGCAGGAAGCCCCTCCACTTT. The chain joins TRBV2 to TRBJ1-6; TRBD1 agrees at 11 bases. V shed 4 bases, J shed 13 bases, and the junction held 6 bases outside the gene matches. Germline loops: CDR1 SNHLY, CDR2 FYNNEI. The CDR3 covers 14 residues.